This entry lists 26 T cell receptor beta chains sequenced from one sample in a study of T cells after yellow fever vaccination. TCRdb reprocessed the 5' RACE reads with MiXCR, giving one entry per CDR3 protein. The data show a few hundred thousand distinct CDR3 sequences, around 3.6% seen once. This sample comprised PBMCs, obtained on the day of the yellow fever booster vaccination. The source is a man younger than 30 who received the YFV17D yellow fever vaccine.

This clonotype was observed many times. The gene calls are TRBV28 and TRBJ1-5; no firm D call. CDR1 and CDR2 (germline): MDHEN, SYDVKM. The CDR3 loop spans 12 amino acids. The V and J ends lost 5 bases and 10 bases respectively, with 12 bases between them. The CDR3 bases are TGTGCCAGCAGTCTCATAGTAGGACCCCAGCATTTT. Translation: CASSLIVGPQHF.

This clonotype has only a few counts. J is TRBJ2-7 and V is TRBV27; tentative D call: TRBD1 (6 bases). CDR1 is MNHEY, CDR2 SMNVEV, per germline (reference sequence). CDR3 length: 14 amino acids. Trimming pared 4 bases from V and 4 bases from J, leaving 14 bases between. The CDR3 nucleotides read TGTGCCAGCAGTTATACAGGGACGGGATACGAGCAGTACTTC. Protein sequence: CASSYTGTGYEQYF.

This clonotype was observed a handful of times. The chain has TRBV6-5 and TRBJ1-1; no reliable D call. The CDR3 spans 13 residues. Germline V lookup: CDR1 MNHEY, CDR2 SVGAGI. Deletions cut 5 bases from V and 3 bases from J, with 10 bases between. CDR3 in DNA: TGTGCCAGCAGTCGAATACAATACACTGAAGCTTTCTTT. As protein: CASSRIQYTEAFF.

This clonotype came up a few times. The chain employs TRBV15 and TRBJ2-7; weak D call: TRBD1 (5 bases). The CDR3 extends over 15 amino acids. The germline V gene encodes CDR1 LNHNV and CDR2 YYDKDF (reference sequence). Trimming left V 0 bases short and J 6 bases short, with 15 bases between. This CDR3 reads CATSRERGQGGEQYF. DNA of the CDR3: TGTGCCACCAGCAGAGAACGCGGTCAGGGCGGCGAGCAGTACTTC.

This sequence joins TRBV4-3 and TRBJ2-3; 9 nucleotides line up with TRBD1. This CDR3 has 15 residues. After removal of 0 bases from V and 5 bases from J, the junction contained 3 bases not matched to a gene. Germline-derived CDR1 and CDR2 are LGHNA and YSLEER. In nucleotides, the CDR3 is TGCGCCAGCAGCCAAGATAGACAGGGGGTAGATACGCAGTATTTT. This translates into CASSQDRQGVDTQYF.

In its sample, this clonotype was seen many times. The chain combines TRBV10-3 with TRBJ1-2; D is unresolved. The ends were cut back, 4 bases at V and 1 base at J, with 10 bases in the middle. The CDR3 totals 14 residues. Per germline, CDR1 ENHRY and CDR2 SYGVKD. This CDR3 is CAISVSADNYGYTF. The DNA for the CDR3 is TGTGCCATCAGTGTCTCCGCAGATAACTATGGCTACACCTTC.

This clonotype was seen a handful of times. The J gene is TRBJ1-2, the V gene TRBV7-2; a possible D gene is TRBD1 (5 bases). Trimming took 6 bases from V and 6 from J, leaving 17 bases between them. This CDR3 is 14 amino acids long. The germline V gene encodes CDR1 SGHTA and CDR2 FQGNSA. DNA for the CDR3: TGTGCCAGCAGTTCTACCTGGTGGGGGAATGGCTACACCTTC. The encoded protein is CASSSTWWGNGYTF.

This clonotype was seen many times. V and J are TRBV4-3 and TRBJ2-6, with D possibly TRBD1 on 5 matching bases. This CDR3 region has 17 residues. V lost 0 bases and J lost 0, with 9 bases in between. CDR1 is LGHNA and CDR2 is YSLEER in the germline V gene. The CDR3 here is CASSQEDSYSGANVLTF. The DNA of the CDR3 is TGCGCCAGCAGCCAAGAAGACAGCTACTCTGGGGCCAACGTCCTGACTTTC.

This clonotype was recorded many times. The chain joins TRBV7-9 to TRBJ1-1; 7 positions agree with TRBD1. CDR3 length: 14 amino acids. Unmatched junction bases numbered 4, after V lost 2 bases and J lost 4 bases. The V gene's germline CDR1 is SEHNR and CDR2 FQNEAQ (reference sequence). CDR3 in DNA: TGTGCCAGCAGCTTACAGGGGGGGATCACTGAAGCTTTCTTT. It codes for CASSLQGGITEAFF.

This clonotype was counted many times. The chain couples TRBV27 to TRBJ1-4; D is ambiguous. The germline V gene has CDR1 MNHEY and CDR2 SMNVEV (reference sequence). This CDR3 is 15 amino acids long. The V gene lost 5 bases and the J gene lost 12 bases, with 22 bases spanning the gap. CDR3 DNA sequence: TGTGCCAGCAGTCCAAGCTACTTGGTTGGGTCGGAACTGTTTTTT. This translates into CASSPSYLVGSELFF.

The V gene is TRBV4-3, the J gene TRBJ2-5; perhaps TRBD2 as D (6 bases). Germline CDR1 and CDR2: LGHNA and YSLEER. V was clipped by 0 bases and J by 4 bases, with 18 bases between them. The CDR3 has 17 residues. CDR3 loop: CASSQDSGGARGETQYF. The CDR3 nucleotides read TGCGCCAGCAGCCAAGATAGCGGCGGAGCCCGGGGAGAGACCCAGTACTTC.

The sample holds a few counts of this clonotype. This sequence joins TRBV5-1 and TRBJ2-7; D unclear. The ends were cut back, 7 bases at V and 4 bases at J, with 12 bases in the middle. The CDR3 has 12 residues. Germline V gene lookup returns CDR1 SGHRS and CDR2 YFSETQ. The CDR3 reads CASAQAKYEQYV. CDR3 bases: TGCGCCAGCGCCCAAGCGAAATACGAGCAGTACGTC.

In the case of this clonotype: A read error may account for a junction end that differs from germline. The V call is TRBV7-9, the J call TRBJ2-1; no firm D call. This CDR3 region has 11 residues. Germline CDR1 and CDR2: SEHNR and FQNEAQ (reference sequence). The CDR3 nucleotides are TGTGCCAGCAGCTTAAAACTACTATCTGTCTTC. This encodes CASSLKLLSVF.

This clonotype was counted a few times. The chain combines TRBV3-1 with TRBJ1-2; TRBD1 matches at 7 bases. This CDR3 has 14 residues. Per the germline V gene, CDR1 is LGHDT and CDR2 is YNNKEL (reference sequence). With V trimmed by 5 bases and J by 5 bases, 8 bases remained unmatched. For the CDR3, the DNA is TGTGCCAGCAGCGACGGGACAGCCAGATATGGCTACACCTTC. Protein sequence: CASSDGTARYGYTF.

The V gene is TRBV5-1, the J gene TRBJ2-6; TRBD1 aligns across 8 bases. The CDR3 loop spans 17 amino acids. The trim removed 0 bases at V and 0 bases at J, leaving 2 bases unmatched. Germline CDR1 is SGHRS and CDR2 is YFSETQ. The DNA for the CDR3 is TGCGCCAGCAGCTTGGGGACAGGGCTCTCTGGGGCCAACGTCCTGACTTTC. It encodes CASSLGTGLSGANVLTF. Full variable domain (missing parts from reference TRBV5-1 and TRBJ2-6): KAGVTQTPRYLIKTRGQQVTLSCSPISGHRSVSWYQQTPGQGLQFLFEYFSETQRNKGNFPGRFSGRQFSNSRSEMNVSTLELGDSALYLCASSLGTGLSGANVLTFGAGSRLTVL.

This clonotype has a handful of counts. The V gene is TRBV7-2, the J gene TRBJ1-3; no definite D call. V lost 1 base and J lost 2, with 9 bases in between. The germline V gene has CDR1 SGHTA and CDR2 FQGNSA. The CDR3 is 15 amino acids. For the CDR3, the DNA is TGTGCCAGCAGCTTAGACGGTTTAGCTGGAAACACCATATATTTT. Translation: CASSLDGLAGNTIYF.

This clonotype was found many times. CDR3 nucleotides: TGTGCCAGCAGTAGCGACGGGGGCAATGAGCAGTTCTTC. The encoded protein is CASSSDGGNEQFF. The chain is built from TRBV12-3 or TRBV12-4 and TRBJ2-1; tentative D call: TRBD2 (6 bases). Trimming removed 5 bases at V and 6 bases at J, with 11 bases between. CDR3 length equals 13 residues.

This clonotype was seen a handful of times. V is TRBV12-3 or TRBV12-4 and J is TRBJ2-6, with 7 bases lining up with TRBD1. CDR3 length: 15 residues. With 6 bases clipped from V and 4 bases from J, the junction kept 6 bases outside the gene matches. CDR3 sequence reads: CASSPTGWGANVLTF. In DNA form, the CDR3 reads TGTGCCAGCAGCCCGACAGGGTGGGGGGCCAACGTCCTGACTTTC.

CDR3 in amino acids: CASSEQVLQETQYF. The CDR3 DNA follows: TGTGCCAGCAGTGAACAGGTGCTTCAAGAGACCCAGTACTTC. The rearrangement joins TRBV6-1 to TRBJ2-5; D remains ambiguous. V lost 2 bases and J 2 bases, leaving 9 bases between the germline ends. The CDR3 spans 14 residues. Germline CDR1 MNHNS, CDR2 SASEGT.

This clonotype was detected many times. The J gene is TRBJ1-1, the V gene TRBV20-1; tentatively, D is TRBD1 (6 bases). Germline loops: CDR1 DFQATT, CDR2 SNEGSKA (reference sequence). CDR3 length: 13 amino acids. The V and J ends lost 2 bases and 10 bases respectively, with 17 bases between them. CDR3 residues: CSARPVTGLVAFF. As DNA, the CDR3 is TGCAGTGCTAGACCGGTGACAGGACTGGTAGCTTTCTTT.

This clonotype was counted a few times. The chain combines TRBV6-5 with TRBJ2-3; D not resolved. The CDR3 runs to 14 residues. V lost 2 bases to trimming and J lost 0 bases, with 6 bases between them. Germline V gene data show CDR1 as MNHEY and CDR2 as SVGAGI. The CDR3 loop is CASSYLGSTDTQYF. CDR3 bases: TGTGCCAGCAGTTACCTTGGTAGCACAGATACGCAGTATTTT.

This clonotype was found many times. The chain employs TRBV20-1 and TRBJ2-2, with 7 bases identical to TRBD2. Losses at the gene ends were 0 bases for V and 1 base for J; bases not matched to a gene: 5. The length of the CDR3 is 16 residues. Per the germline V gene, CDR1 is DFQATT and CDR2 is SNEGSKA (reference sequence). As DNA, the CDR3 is TGCAGTGCTAGAGATGGGAAGCGGGGGAACACCGGGGAGCTGTTTTTT. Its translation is CSARDGKRGNTGELFF.

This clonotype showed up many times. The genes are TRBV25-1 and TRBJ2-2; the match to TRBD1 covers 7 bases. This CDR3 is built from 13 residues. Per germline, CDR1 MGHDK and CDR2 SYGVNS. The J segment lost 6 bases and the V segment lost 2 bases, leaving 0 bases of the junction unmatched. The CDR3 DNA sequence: TGTGCCAGCAGTGAACAGGGGGCCGGGGAGCTGTTTTTT. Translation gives CASSEQGAGELFF.

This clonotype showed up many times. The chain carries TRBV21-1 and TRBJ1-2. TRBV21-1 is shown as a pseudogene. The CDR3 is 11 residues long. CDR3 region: CASSEADGYTF. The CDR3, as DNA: TGTGCCAGCAGCGAGGCCGATGGCTACACCTTC.

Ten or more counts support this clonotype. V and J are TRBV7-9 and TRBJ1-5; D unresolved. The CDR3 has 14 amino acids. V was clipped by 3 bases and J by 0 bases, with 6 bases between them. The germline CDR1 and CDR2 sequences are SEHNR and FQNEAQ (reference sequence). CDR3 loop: CASSFDYSNQPQHF. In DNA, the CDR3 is TGTGCCAGCAGCTTCGACTATAGCAATCAGCCCCAGCATTTT.

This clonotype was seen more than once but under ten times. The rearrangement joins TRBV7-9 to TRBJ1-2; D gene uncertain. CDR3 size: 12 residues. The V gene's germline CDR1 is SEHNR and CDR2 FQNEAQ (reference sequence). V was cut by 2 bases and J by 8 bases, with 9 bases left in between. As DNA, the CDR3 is TGTGCCAGCAGCTTAACAGATGCAGGCTACACCTTC. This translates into CASSLTDAGYTF. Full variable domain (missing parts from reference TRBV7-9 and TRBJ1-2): DTGVSQNPRHKITKRGQNVTFRCDPISEHNRLYWYRQTLGQGPEFLTYFQNEAQLEKSRLLSDRFSAERPKGSFSTLEIQRTEQGDSAMYLCASSLTDAGYTFGSGTRLTVV.